A single sample is the source of the 30 T cell receptor beta chains below, sequenced in a study of T cell changes during pregnancy in multiple sclerosis. Here immunoSEQ multiplex PCR was the method, and the copy in TCRdb shows in-frame clones only, minus some. The top ten hold 3% to 4% of the sample, which has approximately 74,000 clones, 88% seen once. Sequencing was performed on peripheral blood, taken before pregnancy. Every receptor here comes from a female donor with multiple sclerosis, enrolled in a pregnancy study.

V and J are TRBV30 and TRBJ1-2, with D possibly being TRBD1 (5 bases). The length of the CDR3 is 13 residues. In germline, CDR1 is GTSNPN, CDR2 SVGIG (reference sequence). Trimming removed 0 bases at V and 5 bases at J, with 10 bases between. The DNA for the CDR3 is TGTGCCTGGAGTGTATCTCAGGGTTATGGCTACACCTTC. It yields the protein CAWSVSQGYGYTF.

This sequence joins TRBV5-6 and TRBJ1-6; D gene unclear. CDR3 length equals 14 residues. CDR1 and CDR2 (germline): SGHDT, YYEEEE. V was trimmed by 2 bases and J by 5 bases, leaving 8 bases between them. The CDR3 loop is CASSFQVHNSPLHF. For the CDR3, the DNA is TGTGCCAGCAGCTTCCAGGTCCATAATTCACCCCTCCACTTT.

V gene TRBV19 combines with J gene TRBJ1-5; the D gene is possibly TRBD1 (6 bases). The V end was cut by 5 bases, the J end by 4 bases, with 9 bases between. From germline, CDR1 is LNHDA and CDR2 SQIVND (reference sequence). The CDR3 is 13 residues long. The CDR3 DNA sequence: TGTGCCAGTAGTTCCGGACAGAATCAGCCCCAGCATTTT. Encoded protein: CASSSGQNQPQHF.

The rearrangement joins TRBV7-9 to TRBJ2-7; 9 positions agree with TRBD2. CDR3 length: 14 residues. Trimming removed 5 bases from V and 6 bases from J; junction bases left unmatched: 8. Germline V gene sequence: CDR1 SEHNR, CDR2 FQNEAQ (reference sequence). The CDR3 reads CASSRGTSGFEQYF. The CDR3 DNA sequence: TGTGCCAGCAGCAGAGGAACTAGCGGGTTCGAGCAGTACTTC. The complete variable domain, with remaining parts taken from reference TRBV7-9 and TRBJ2-7, reads DTGVSQNPRHKITKRGQNVTFRCDPISEHNRLYWYRQTLGQGPEFLTYFQNEAQLEKSRLLSDRFSAERPKGSFSTLEIQRTEQGDSAMYLCASSRGTSGFEQYFGPGTRLTVT.

Only one count was recorded for this clone. The CDR3 coding sequence is TGTGCCAGCAGCCAAGAAGTGGTTAGCTCCTACAATGAGCAGTTCTTC. Translating it yields CASSQEVVSSYNEQFF. The rearrangement joins TRBV14 to TRBJ2-1; no clear D. Trimming cost V 0 bases and J 0 bases, with 9 bases left between them. Germline CDR1 SGHDN, CDR2 FVKESK. This CDR3 spans 16 amino acids.

The genes are TRBV4-2 and TRBJ2-3, with no clear D. Germline CDR1 is LGHNA and CDR2 is YNFKEQ. Trimming cost V 2 bases and J 2 bases, with 11 bases left between them. The length of the CDR3 is 15 residues. CDR3: CASSQSDEDTDTQYF. CDR3 bases: TGTGCCAGCAGCCAATCCGACGAGGACACAGATACGCAGTATTTT.

V and J are TRBV9 and TRBJ2-5, with 8 bases identical to TRBD2. The CDR3 covers 14 residues. From germline, CDR1 is SGDLS and CDR2 YYNGEE. The junction had 5 bases not matched to a gene; V was cut back by 0 bases and J by 7 bases. In DNA form, the CDR3 reads TGTGCCAGCAGCGTAGCGGGAGGGCCAGGGACCCAGTACTTC. It yields the protein CASSVAGGPGTQYF.

This clone occurred a few times. J is TRBJ2-2 and V is TRBV5-5, with unresolved D. V lost 0 bases and J lost 4, with 7 bases in between. This CDR3 contains 14 residues. Germline CDR1 reads SGHKS; CDR2 reads YYEKEE (reference sequence). CDR3 in amino acids: CASSLGVITGELFF. CDR3 coding DNA: TGTGCCAGCAGCTTGGGCGTTATCACCGGGGAGCTGTTTTTT.

The chain employs TRBV7-6 and TRBJ1-1, with D tentatively TRBD1 (5 bases). The V end lost 5 bases, the J end lost 3 bases, and 13 bases lay between the germline ends. The CDR3 runs to 14 residues. The germline gives CDR1 SGHVS, CDR2 FNYEAQ. In nucleotides, the CDR3 is TGTGCCAGCAGCACAACAATAGGGGACACTGAAGCTTTCTTT. Translation: CASSTTIGDTEAFF.

This clone was recorded once. This rearrangement joins TRBV7-2 to TRBJ1-4; 7 positions match TRBD1. The germline CDR1 and CDR2 sequences are SGHTA and FQGNSA. The CDR3 spans 13 residues. V lost 7 bases and J lost 3; bases outside the gene matches: 2. The CDR3 DNA follows: TGTGCCAGCAACAGGGGTGCTAATGAAAAACTGTTTTTT. As protein: CASNRGANEKLFF.

This chain links TRBV9 with TRBJ2-5; TRBD1 might be the D (6 bases). Trimming pared 0 bases from V and 2 bases from J, leaving 8 bases between. This CDR3 contains 14 residues. Germline-derived CDR1 and CDR2 are SGDLS and YYNGEE. The CDR3 reads CASSVATGQETQYF. In DNA form, the CDR3 reads TGTGCCAGCAGCGTAGCGACAGGACAAGAGACCCAGTACTTC.

The rearrangement uses TRBV14 and TRBJ1-2; D is perhaps TRBD1 (5 bases). CDR1 and CDR2 (germline): SGHDN, FVKESK. Trimming shortened V by 6 bases and J by 5 bases, and 28 bases separated the two germline ends. This CDR3 contains 18 residues. The DNA of the CDR3 is TGTGCCAGCAGTGAAAAGCGCCCGTCAGGTCACGGGGGGTATGGCTACACCTTC. This encodes CASSEKRPSGHGGYGYTF.

The chain has TRBV7-8 and TRBJ2-2; the match to TRBD2 covers 13 bases. CDR1 is SGHVS and CDR2 is FQNEAQ in the germline V gene. The CDR3 has 18 amino acids. V shed 1 base and J 6 bases; nucleotides not matched to a gene: 8. The CDR3 spells CASSLELAGGPPAGELFF. For the CDR3, the DNA is TGTGCCAGCAGCTTAGAACTAGCGGGGGGGCCCCCGGCCGGGGAGCTGTTTTTT.

This chain uses TRBV11-3 with TRBJ2-7; 9 nucleotides match TRBD1. V gave up 5 bases and J gave up 5 bases; unmatched junction bases: 10. The CDR3 runs to 15 residues. Looked up from germline, CDR1 is SGHNT and CDR2 is YENEEA. The CDR3 reads CASSKSGTGPNEQYF. The DNA of the CDR3 is TGTGCCAGCAGCAAGTCCGGGACAGGGCCGAACGAGCAGTACTTC. Together with reference TRBV11-3 and TRBJ2-7, the CDR3 gives the full variable domain: EAGVVQSPRYKIIEKKQPVAFWCNPISGHNTLYWYLQNLGQGPELLIRYENEEAVDDSQLPKDRFSAERLKGVDSTLKIQPAELGDSAVYLCASSKSGTGPNEQYFGPGTRLTVT.

CDR3 bases: TGCGCCAGCAGCTTGGTGGACAGGGTGGTCACTGAAGCTTTCTTT. Amino acid sequence: CASSLVDRVVTEAFF. The V and J genes are TRBV5-1 and TRBJ1-1, with 8 bases aligning to TRBD1. The CDR3 consists of 15 residues. Looked up from germline, CDR1 is SGHRS and CDR2 is YFSETQ. V shed 0 bases, J shed 4 bases, and the junction held 5 bases outside the gene matches.

The chain links TRBV19 to TRBJ1-3; tentative D call: TRBD1 (5 bases). Germline V gene data show CDR1 as LNHDA and CDR2 as SQIVND (reference sequence). V was shortened by 4 bases and J by 3 bases, with 19 bases between the two germline ends. This CDR3 has 17 residues. The DNA of the CDR3 is TGTGCCAGTAGTAAGGGGAAGACACGAAAATATGGAAACACCATATATTTT. Residues: CASSKGKTRKYGNTIYF.

This chain links TRBV6-1 with TRBJ2-3; a weak D match, TRBD1 (6 bases). CDR3 length: 13 amino acids. The ends were cut back, 3 bases at V and 8 bases at J, with 12 bases in the middle. Per the germline V gene, CDR1 is MNHNS and CDR2 is SASEGT. The CDR3 nucleotides read TGTGCCAGCAGTGAGAACGACAGGCTTACGCAGTATTTT. Protein: CASSENDRLTQYF.

The J gene is TRBJ2-7, the V gene TRBV10-1; the D gene is possibly TRBD1 (5 bases). CDR3 size: 13 residues. Trimming took off 5 bases at V and 3 bases at J, with 11 bases between the two ends. Germline assignment: CDR1 WNHNN and CDR2 SYGVQD (reference sequence). The CDR3 bases are TGCGCCAGCAGTAGACAGACAAACTACGAGCAGTACTTC. It yields the protein CASSRQTNYEQYF.

The chain combines TRBV5-8 with TRBJ2-2, with D tentatively TRBD1 (6 bases). V was shortened by 5 bases and J by 6 bases, with 11 bases between the two germline ends. The CDR3 has 13 residues. Germline loops: CDR1 SGHTS, CDR2 YDEGEE. CDR3 amino acids: CASRTTGAGELFF. For the CDR3, the DNA is TGTGCCAGCAGAACGACAGGAGCCGGGGAGCTGTTTTTT.

CDR3 loop: CASSLEALQNTEAFF. In nucleotides, the CDR3 is TGTGCCAGCAGTTTAGAGGCCCTCCAGAACACTGAAGCTTTCTTT. The J gene is TRBJ1-1, the V gene TRBV27; D not certain. V lost 2 bases, J lost 1 base, and 11 bases lay in between. The CDR3 has 15 amino acids. CDR1 MNHEY and CDR2 SMNVEV come from the germline V gene (reference sequence).

The rearrangement uses TRBV7-6 and TRBJ1-1; TRBD1 matches 7 bases. Germline CDR1 reads SGHVS; CDR2 reads FNYEAQ. The CDR3 loop spans 16 amino acids. After removal of 5 bases from V and 1 base from J, the junction contained 10 bases not matched to a gene. DNA for the CDR3: TGTGCCAGCAGCCGAGGAAGACAGGGCTCGAACACTGAAGCTTTCTTT. Amino acid sequence: CASSRGRQGSNTEAFF. The full variable domain, rest sourced from reference TRBV7-6 and TRBJ1-1, is GAGVSQSPRYKVTKRGQDVALRCDPISGHVSLYWYRQALGQGPEFLTYFNYEAQQDKSGLPNDRFSAERPEGSISTLTIQRTEQRDSAMYRCASSRGRQGSNTEAFFGQGTRLTVV.

CDR3 sequence reads: CASSLVTMGQGPYTF. As DNA, the CDR3 is TGCGCCAGCAGCTTGGTAACTATGGGACAGGGACCCTACACCTTC. The chain links TRBV5-1 to TRBJ1-2, with TRBD1 identical over 9 bases. Losses at the gene ends were 0 bases for V and 10 bases for J; bases not matched to a gene: 10. The CDR3 spans 15 residues. Per germline, CDR1 SGHRS and CDR2 YFSETQ.

V gene TRBV18 combines with J gene TRBJ2-7; tentative D call: TRBD1 (5 bases). Trimming left V 0 bases short and J 1 base short, with 13 bases between. This CDR3 has 16 amino acids. CDR1 KGHSH and CDR2 LQKENI come from the germline V gene. The CDR3 is CASSPPGTGLSYEQYF. In DNA, the CDR3 is TGTGCCAGCTCACCACCAGGAACAGGCCTGTCCTACGAGCAGTACTTC.

The J gene is TRBJ1-2, the V gene TRBV5-1, with 7 bases fitting TRBD1. Germline assignment: CDR1 SGHRS and CDR2 YFSETQ. Unmatched junction bases numbered 8, after V lost 5 bases and J lost 7 bases. CDR3 length: 13 amino acids. This CDR3 is CASRPSGGGGYTF. The DNA for the CDR3 is TGCGCCAGCAGACCCTCAGGGGGAGGTGGCTACACCTTC.

The rearrangement links TRBV30 to TRBJ2-7; TRBD1 agrees at 8 bases. V lost 2 bases, J lost 7 bases, and 13 bases stayed unmatched. Germline CDR1 and CDR2: GTSNPN and SVGIG (reference sequence). The CDR3 is 15 residues long. The CDR3 loop reads CAWSIGQGNLWEQYF. In DNA form, the CDR3 reads TGTGCCTGGAGTATCGGACAGGGCAATTTGTGGGAGCAGTACTTC.

This chain joins TRBV19 and TRBJ1-1; possibly TRBD1 for D (6 bases). The CDR3 contains 14 residues. Germline-derived CDR1 and CDR2 are LNHDA and SQIVND (reference sequence). With 6 bases removed from V and 2 bases from J, the gap between germline ends came to 13 bases. DNA for the CDR3: TGTGCCAGTAGACAGGGTGGCCCTAACACTGAAGCTTTCTTT. Translation: CASRQGGPNTEAFF.

J is TRBJ1-1 and V is TRBV7-9, with 9 bases aligning to TRBD1. Germline assignment: CDR1 SEHNR and CDR2 FQNEAQ (reference sequence). This CDR3 region has 15 residues. With 1 base clipped from V and 4 bases from J, the junction kept 4 bases outside the gene matches. In DNA form, the CDR3 reads TGTGCCAGCAGCTTAGGGCAGACAGGGGGCACTGAAGCTTTCTTT. Its protein product is CASSLGQTGGTEAFF.

The CDR3 sequence: CASSFGSSYEQYF. CDR3 bases: TGTGCCAGCAGCTTTGGTAGCAGTTACGAGCAGTACTTC. This chain uses TRBV7-7 with TRBJ2-7, with unresolved D. The CDR3 spans 13 residues. Trimming took 3 bases from V and 4 from J, leaving 10 bases between them. Germline lookup yields CDR1 SSHAT and CDR2 FNYEAQ (reference sequence).

The chain is built from TRBV27 and TRBJ1-2; 7 positions match TRBD1. CDR1 is MNHEY, CDR2 SMNVEV, per germline (reference sequence). This CDR3 is built from 14 residues. J was trimmed by 4 bases and V by 5 bases; bases with no gene match: 7. CDR3 DNA: TGTGCCAGCAGTCCCTCGACAGGGATCTATGGCTACACCTTC. Protein sequence: CASSPSTGIYGYTF.

This chain uses TRBV5-6 with TRBJ2-3; 8 bases are a match to TRBD1. The V and J ends lost 4 bases and 1 base, in that order; junction bases with no gene match: 2. Germline lookup yields CDR1 SGHDT and CDR2 YYEEEE. The CDR3 contains 14 residues. CDR3 in amino acids: CASSPDRGTDTQYF. CDR3 DNA: TGTGCCAGCAGCCCGGACAGGGGCACAGATACGCAGTATTTT.